This paragraph covers one T cell receptor beta chain sequence. Its matching antigen is unknown. CDR3 length: 15 amino acids. Germline CDR1 SGHTA, CDR2 FQGNSA. This sample stems from a study of CXCR3-negative and CXCR3-positive naive CD8 T cells. Study-level points and caveats: Higher TRB CDR3 hydrophobicity marked CXCR3-positive naive cells relative to CXCR3-negative naive cells.

Naive CD8+ T lymphocytes were specified as CD45RO-CCR7+CD27+CD95-. UMI labels and 5' RACE were used to prepare the TRB cDNA libraries. TCRdb reworked the 5' RACE reads into one entry per CDR3 protein, no DNA. The sample shows tens of thousands of distinct CDR3 sequences, and approximately 0.5% sits with its ten largest clones. This sequence joins TRBV7-2 and TRBJ1-1; there is no DNA to check the TCRdb D call of TRBD1. This TCR was sampled from a human donor in good health. Some clones in this sample may be carry-over from other donors' samples. Sequenced: naive CXCR3+ CD8+ T cells from blood. Subset specified: CD45RO-CCR7+CD27+CD95- naive CD8+ T cells expressing CXCR3 (TNR3+). The CDR3 sequence: CASSPRQGPHTEAFF.